A selection of T cell receptor beta chains follows, all from one sample in a study of long-term antiretroviral therapy in people with HIV. Profiled with immunoSEQ multiplex PCR; TCRdb holds only in-frame clones, not every one. The top ten clones hold over 7% of a sample with around 30,000 clones, 95% of them seen once. Sequencing used unsorted PBMCs, obtained 5.3 years after starting antiretroviral therapy. These receptors all come from a man aged 30-40 years with HIV. Each CDR3 is given with its conserved first and last residue. A D gene is named only where the DNA matches it firmly. Expanded clones get a size class; other rows say once, few or many, or leave the size out.

TRBD2 TRBJ2-3 TRBV4-2 . TGTGCCAGCAGCCTAGGCGCGGGAGGGCCAGATACGCAGTATTTT CASSLGAGGPDTQYF
. TRBJ1-1 TRBV6-5 once TGTGCCAGCAGTTACTCGATTGCCTCAGGCGTCACTGAAGCTTTCTTT CASSYSIASGVTEAFF
TRBD2 TRBJ2-7 TRBV7-2 . TGTGCCAGCAGCGACTCTGCGGGACTACCCTACGAGCAGTACTTC CASSDSAGLPYEQYF
TRBD1 TRBJ2-1 TRBV7-9 . TGTGCCAGCAGCTTATCCCGGGACAGGGGAAATGAGCAGTTCTTC CASSLSRDRGNEQFF
. TRBJ2-5 TRBV5-4 . TGTGCCAGCAGCTTCTCTCAGACCCAAGAGACCCAGTACTTC CASSFSQTQETQYF
. TRBJ1-2 TRBV7-9 . TGTGCCAGCAGCTTGGGAGGGTTTGCTGGCTACACCTTC CASSLGGFAGYTF
. TRBJ1-1 TRBV9 . TGTGCCAGCAGCCCCCGGACGGACGCTGAAGCTTTCTTT CASSPRTDAEAFF
. TRBJ2-2 TRBV19 . TGTGCCAGTAGTATAGGGTTCAGGAACACCGGGGAGCTGTTTTTT CASSIGFRNTGELFF
TRBD1 TRBJ1-3 TRBV5-1 once TGCGCCAGCAGCTCCGGGACAGGGTTAGAAAACACCATATATTTT CASSSGTGLENTIYF
TRBD2 TRBJ2-3 TRBV7-2 . TGTGCCAGCAGCCTTATAGCGGGAGCCCCGAATACGCAGTATTTT CASSLIAGAPNTQYF
. TRBJ1-1 TRBV4-2 . TGTGCCAGCAGCCAAGAGGCTTTCGAGAACACTGAAGCTTTCTTT CASSQEAFENTEAFF
. TRBJ1-5 TRBV5-1 . TGCGCCAGCAGCGCCGGGACGGCTAGCAATCAGCCCCAGCATTTT CASSAGTASNQPQHF
. TRBJ1-1 TRBV19 once TGTGCCAGTAGTCGGCAGATAGACACTGAAGCTTTCTTT CASSRQIDTEAFF
. TRBJ1-2 TRBV6-1 . TGTGCCAGCAGTTCCCCCCCAAGTAACTATGGCTACACCTTC CASSSPPSNYGYTF
. TRBJ2-5 TRBV4-2 . TGTGCCAGCAGCCAAGAGACCCGGGAAGGGGAGACCCAGTACTTC CASSQETREGETQYF
. TRBJ1-2 TRBV11-1 . TGTGCCAGCAGCTTAGCGGGCGCAGACTATGGCTACACCTTC CASSLAGADYGYTF
. TRBJ1-2 TRBV5-6 . TGTGCCAGCAGCTTCGGGATATTAAACTATGGCTACACCTTC CASSFGILNYGYTF
TRBD2 TRBJ2-3 TRBV19 . TGTGCCAGTACCGGGACTAGCGGGCACACAGATACGCAGTATTTT CASTGTSGHTDTQYF
TRBD1 TRBJ1-5 TRBV27 . TGTGCCAGCACCGAAGGGACAGGGGGCGATCAGCCCCAGCATTTT CASTEGTGGDQPQHF